These T cell receptor beta chains were read from a single sample in a study of cytomegalovirus exposure and HLA in healthy donors. TCRdb keeps only in-frame clones here, not all; method: immunoSEQ multiplex PCR. This table holds 70,000 to 85,000 clones, around 58% found once. The sequenced sample consisted of PBMCs. The origin of the receptors is a man aged 30-40 years in good health and CMV-seropositive. The CDR3 runs from the conserved cysteine through the conserved F or W. A D gene is named only where the DNA matches it firmly. Some rows have no size entry. The others give once, few or many, or a class for an expanded clone.

size,V,D,J,DNA,CDR3
.,TRBV28,TRBD2,TRBJ2-7,TGTGCCAGCAGGACTAGCGGGAGCTACGAGCAGTACTTC,CASRTSGSYEQYF
.,TRBV18,.,TRBJ2-7,TGTGCCAGCGCCCCGGGAGAATCCAACTACGAGCAGTACTTC,CASAPGESNYEQYF
.,TRBV7-2,TRBD2,TRBJ2-3,TGTGCCAGCAGCCCCATAGCGGGAGGGCGGGGGGATACGCAGTATTTT,CASSPIAGGRGDTQYF
.,TRBV4-1,.,TRBJ1-1,TGCGCCAGCAGCCAAGAAGTTGGCACCTCAGCGTCTGAAGCTTTCTTT,CASSQEVGTSASEAFF
.,TRBV2,.,TRBJ2-7,TGTGCCAGCAGTGGGAGCGAGCAGTACTTC,CASSGSEQYF
.,TRBV5-1,.,TRBJ2-7,TGCGCCAGCAGCCAACCGGACAGAGTCCACGAGCAGTACTTC,CASSQPDRVHEQYF
.,TRBV5-4,.,TRBJ1-2,TGTGCCAGCAGCAACCGGGACATCGGCTACACCTTC,CASSNRDIGYTF
once,TRBV28,.,TRBJ2-7,TGTGCCAGCAGTGCATCGACAGCTCTCGAGCAGTACTTC,CASSASTALEQYF
.,TRBV6-1,TRBD2,TRBJ2-7,TGTGCCAGCAGAACTAGCGGCGCCTCCTACGAGCAGTACTTC,CASRTSGASYEQYF
.,TRBV7-2,TRBD1,TRBJ1-1,TGTGCCAGCAGATCACAGGGGTACACTGAAGCTTTCTTT,CASRSQGYTEAFF
.,TRBV6-1,TRBD1,TRBJ2-7,TGTGCCAGCAGTGAAGAGACGGCAGGGGGCGGCGAGCAGTACTTC,CASSEETAGGGEQYF
.,TRBV7-9,.,TRBJ2-2,TGTGCCAGCAGCCCCTCGGTGATGAAGAACACCGGGGAGCTGTTTTTT,CASSPSVMKNTGELFF
.,TRBV7-3,TRBD2,TRBJ2-5,TGTGCCAGCAGCTTAGGGGTAGGGACTAGTGAAGAGACCCAGTACTTC,CASSLGVGTSEETQYF
few,TRBV7-2,TRBD1,TRBJ2-7,TGTGCCAGCAGCACCCGACAGGGGTACGAGCAGTACTTC,CASSTRQGYEQYF
.,TRBV6-1,.,TRBJ2-1,TGTGCCAGCACCGAGACTAGGGGTGAGCAGTTCTTC,CASTETRGEQFF
once,TRBV28,TRBD1,TRBJ1-2,TGTGCCAGCAGTCATGGACAGGGCACGGGTGGCTACACCTTC,CASSHGQGTGGYTF
.,TRBV19,TRBD1,TRBJ2-7,TGTGCCAGTACCTCCGCCCCCGGACAGGGGACAAGGCAGTACTTC,CASTSAPGQGTRQYF
.,TRBV5-6,TRBD2,TRBJ2-3,TGTGCCAGCAGCTTGTTCCTAGCGGGGGCCCCCGATACGCAGTATTTT,CASSLFLAGAPDTQYF
.,TRBV5-6,.,TRBJ2-1,TGTGCCAGCAGCCGAAGCGACAGGACCTCCTACAATGAGCAGTTCTTC,CASSRSDRTSYNEQFF
.,TRBV5-4,TRBD1,TRBJ1-6,TGTGCCAGCAGCCGCGGACAGGGTCAGACGTCCTATAATTCACCCCTCCACTTT,CASSRGQGQTSYNSPLHF
.,TRBV11-2,.,TRBJ2-1,TGTGCCAGCAGCTTTTGGAGTAGAGAGAGGAATGAGCAGTTCTTC,CASSFWSRERNEQFF
few,TRBV27,TRBD1,TRBJ2-1,TGTGCCAGCAGTTTCTTGGGGACAGGGGACCGCAATGAGCAGTTCTTC,CASSFLGTGDRNEQFF
.,TRBV6-5,.,TRBJ2-3,TGTGCCAGCAGAAATCAGGCAGATACGCAGTATTTT,CASRNQADTQYF
.,TRBV29-1,.,TRBJ2-2,TGCAGCGTTGAAGAAACCCAGGCCGGGGAGCTGTTTTTT,CSVEETQAGELFF
.,TRBV14,TRBD2,TRBJ2-7,TGTGCCAGCAGCCACAGGACTAGCGGGACCCCCTACGAGCAGTACTTC,CASSHRTSGTPYEQYF
few,TRBV6-1,TRBD1,TRBJ2-5,TGTGCCAGCTTAAGGTCGACAGGGGAAGAGACCCAGTACTTC,CASLRSTGEETQYF
.,TRBV5-6,TRBD2,TRBJ2-5,TGTGCCAGCAGCATGCGGCCTGGGACTAGCGGGACCAAAGAGACCCAGTACTTC,CASSMRPGTSGTKETQYF
.,TRBV6-1,TRBD1,TRBJ1-1,TGTGCCAGCAGGGGACAGGGGAGGGACACTGAAGCTTTCTTT,CASRGQGRDTEAFF
.,TRBV5-1,TRBD1,TRBJ2-7,TGCGCCAGCAGCTTGTCCGGGACAGGGGGCTTCAACGAGCAGTACTTC,CASSLSGTGGFNEQYF
.,TRBV27,.,TRBJ2-1,TGTGCCAGCAGCTACTCTAGGAATGAGCAGTTCTTC,CASSYSRNEQFF
.,TRBV7-6,.,TRBJ1-1,TGTGCCAGCAGCCTATTACAGGGACGAACTTACACTGAAGCTTTCTTT,CASSLLQGRTYTEAFF
.,TRBV5-1,TRBD2,TRBJ2-1,TGCGCCAGCAGTCTACTAGCGGGACAATCGAATGAGCAGTTCTTC,CASSLLAGQSNEQFF
once,TRBV7-3,TRBD1,TRBJ2-2,TGTGCCAGCAGCTTAAAATCCAGGGGGAGCACCGGGGAGCTGTTTTTT,CASSLKSRGSTGELFF
.,TRBV10-3,.,TRBJ2-3,TGTGCCACTCGACAGACTACAGATACGCAGTATTTT,CATRQTTDTQYF
.,TRBV27,TRBD1,TRBJ1-2,TGTGCCAGCAGCCCCTTAGGGGGGACAGGGACGGGTTATGGCTACACCTTC,CASSPLGGTGTGYGYTF
.,TRBV18,.,TRBJ2-2,TGTGCCAGCTCACAGTCGGGAGCCGACACCGGGGAGCTGTTTTTT,CASSQSGADTGELFF
.,TRBV6-4,TRBD1,TRBJ2-3,TGTGCCAGCAGTGACCTGCCGGGACAGGGTGAGAATACGCAGTATTTT,CASSDLPGQGENTQYF
few,TRBV11-2,TRBD2,TRBJ2-7,TGTGCCAGCTTGGCGGGAGGGCACGAGCAGTACTTC,CASLAGGHEQYF
.,TRBV2,.,TRBJ1-4,TGTGCCAGCAGCTTTAATGAAAAACTGTTTTTT,CASSFNEKLFF
.,TRBV7-8,TRBD2,TRBJ2-3,TGTGCCAGCAGCCCCAATCTAGCGGAGCCCACAGATACGCAGTATTTT,CASSPNLAEPTDTQYF
once,TRBV11-1,.,TRBJ2-7,TGTGCCAGCAGCTTAGCGGGCGGGGCTGCCTACGAGCAGTACTTC,CASSLAGGAAYEQYF
.,TRBV9,.,TRBJ2-5,TGTGCCAGCAGCGTAGATGGCAGTCAAGAGACCCAGTACTTC,CASSVDGSQETQYF
.,TRBV18,.,TRBJ2-5,TGTGCCAGCTCACCGTCAGGCACGCAAGAGACCCAGTACTTC,CASSPSGTQETQYF
few,TRBV28,.,TRBJ2-5,TGTGCCAGCAGTTCAGGGCAGAGCTGGACCCAGTACTTC,CASSSGQSWTQYF
.,TRBV25-1,.,TRBJ2-7,TGTGCCAGCAGTGAATATGCCGGCGGCTACGAGCAGTACTTC,CASSEYAGGYEQYF
.,TRBV2,TRBD1,TRBJ1-1,TGTGCCAGCAAACAGGGACAGGGGAGGGTGAATACTGAAGCTTTCTTT,CASKQGQGRVNTEAFF
.,TRBV10-3,TRBD2,TRBJ2-7,TGTGCCTCTGGGGCGGGAGAAGGCGAGCAGTACTTC,CASGAGEGEQYF
.,TRBV28,.,TRBJ2-2,TGTGCCACTAAACCGACAGATACGAACACCGGGGAGCTGTTTTTT,CATKPTDTNTGELFF
.,TRBV11-3,TRBD2,TRBJ2-1,TGTGCCAGCGCAACGCCCAGCGGGAAGCAGTTCTTC,CASATPSGKQFF
.,TRBV7-9,TRBD1,TRBJ2-3,TGTGCCAGCAGCACTGGACAGGGGGACACAGATACGCAGTATTTT,CASSTGQGDTDTQYF
.,TRBV28,.,TRBJ1-1,TGTGCCAGCTACAGCCTTTGGGACACGCGGTCCGTGAACACTGAAGCTTTCTTT,CASYSLWDTRSVNTEAFF
few,TRBV6-5,TRBD1,TRBJ1-2,TGTGCCAGCATTACACCGGGACAGGGGAGCTACACCTTC,CASITPGQGSYTF
.,TRBV7-2,TRBD2,TRBJ2-3,TGTGCCAGCAGCTTACCGGGGGGGCCAGATACGCAGTATTTT,CASSLPGGPDTQYF
.,TRBV28,.,TRBJ1-5,TGTGCCAGCCGTCCCCGGTGGCAGGCCATTCAGCCCCAGCATTTT,CASRPRWQAIQPQHF
.,TRBV30,.,TRBJ2-7,TGTGCCTGGAGTGTGTTGGCGGGCAGTCACGAGCAGTACTTC,CAWSVLAGSHEQYF
.,TRBV18,TRBD1,TRBJ2-7,TGTGCCAGCTCACCTCTGACAGGGGACTCCTACGAGCAGTACTTC,CASSPLTGDSYEQYF
few,TRBV15,TRBD2,TRBJ2-7,TGTGCCACCAGCAGAGTGTCGGGAGGGATCGACGAGCAGTACTTC,CATSRVSGGIDEQYF
.,TRBV28,.,TRBJ2-7,TGTGCCAGCAGTTCGCCCGGGAAATCCTACGAGCAGTACTTC,CASSSPGKSYEQYF
.,TRBV5-4,TRBD2,TRBJ2-1,TGTGCCAGCAGCTTGGGGGGGGGACTAGCGACCTACAATGAGCAGTTCTTC,CASSLGGGLATYNEQFF
.,TRBV28,TRBD1,TRBJ2-2,TGTGCCAGCAGTGGGACAGGGTCTCACACCGGGGAGCTGTTTTTT,CASSGTGSHTGELFF